The source of this T cell receptor beta chain is a study of shared clonotypes between healthy human individuals (TCRdb year 2020). Regarding the study in general: The cohort included three men and a couple of women between 18 and 49 years of age. Blood TCR repertoires of five healthy adults were deeply sequenced to estimate repertoire size and the extent of clonotype sharing between individuals. Per donor, three plates each were used for CD4 naive and CD4 memory, two for CD8 naive, and one for CD8 memory. To increase sequencing depth and limit assay-specific biases, different laboratories used diverse techniques to prepare libraries and sequence TCR repertoires. Between about 0.8 and 9 billion PBMCs per donor were obtained by leukapheresis.

The CDR3 starts with the cysteine, ends with the phenylalanine, and has 12 residues. The only DNA kept is the CDR3, 36 bases in frame from the first base. V is reduced by 4 bases and J by 3 bases, leaving a spacing of 7 bases between them. As encoded in the germline V gene, CDR1 is LGHNA while CDR2 is YNFKEQ. Using the deep immunoSEQ assay, TCR CDR3 regions were amplified from genomic DNA by multiplex PCR. Genomic DNA extracted from each cell subset was distributed evenly over all wells of several immunoSEQ 96-well plates, and each plate served as one replicate. For sorted subsets, roughly 200 ng of genomic DNA, equivalent to 25,000 to 35,000 T cell genomes, went into each replicate PCR. Purified libraries were quantified with a Qubit 3.0 fluorometer, sized on a Bioanalyzer 2100, and re-quantified with the KAPA Library Quantification kit. Every immunoSEQ 96-well plate was sequenced on a separate single-read 150-cycle Illumina NextSeq 550 flow cell. As for the original processing: The immunoSEQ output contained only junctional sequences without quality scores, so filtering could not match that applied to full-length reads. Sequences were annotated with PyIR, a Python wrapper for IgBLAST v1.9, using IMGT germline references to assign V/J genes and CDR3. Any read was removed if the V/J assignment was weak (E-value above 1e-6), the CDR3 was missing, or the read contained stop codons, out-of-frame junctions, or ambiguous translated residues. A V3J clonotype was defined by an identical inferred V gene, J gene, and CDR3 amino acid sequence. The percentage overlap between two repertoires was calculated by dividing the number of shared unique clonotypes by the size of the smaller repertoire. RTK rarefaction, the Chao1 estimator, and Recon v2.1 estimates of unobserved clonotypes were used to assess repertoire richness. Generation probabilities for all TCRbeta clonotypes obtained by the gDNA method from four donors were computed using OLGA. TCRdb stores this immuneACCESS table with in-frame sequences only. Part of the clones is absent; in the studies checked, under half of the shortfall reflects unresolved V genes, and no reason is known for the rest. V, J and clone size are taken as reported in that table, and D and trimming were inferred from the DNA itself. The sample yields 400,000 or so clones; 96% were counted once. Together, the top ten hold 0.32% of the sample.

Donors were healthy HIV-negative adults with no recently reported acute infections or vaccinations. Every donor was a Caucasian adult residing in Nashville, Tennessee, USA. CD8 memory samples were composed of magnetically selected CD45RO+ cells combined with CCR7-negative CD45RA+ effector memory (TemRA) cells. After blood collection by leukapheresis, PBMCs were isolated using Ficoll-Histopaque density gradient centrifugation and then cryopreserved in the vapor phase of liquid nitrogen. Purity and quantity of every magnetically sorted T cell population were checked by analytical flow cytometry. Genomic DNA was isolated from each sorted fraction and quantified by UV absorbance on a Nanodrop 2000c. This clone was seen once. Its specific antigen is unknown. Base qualities were left out, and no much larger clone turns up one base away. Broader findings and caveats from the paper: Pairwise subsampling led to the expectation that sequencing depth would affect the degree of clonotype sharing among donors. Across a handful of donors, roughly 5.4% of naive CD4, over 3% of naive CD8, 2% to 2.5% of memory CD4, and roughly 0.41% of memory CD8 clonotypes were shared. Because the study included only a small number of donors, the genetic and exposure-history diversity represented was limited. Compared with non-shared clonotypes, clonotypes shared by all four sorted-subset donors had higher generation probabilities. Naive subsets generally had larger estimated clonotype richness than memory subsets. Even with the large sequencing depth, rarefaction of the sorted-subset datasets indicated that sequencing was incomplete. Sampling was limited to blood, and TCR repertoires in tissue likely differ from TCR repertoires in blood.

This receptor chain uses TRBV4-2 and TRBJ2-7, with the D gene call left open. The origin of this receptor is a man aged 25-45 years in good health. Input material: memory CD8+ T cells sorted from blood. This specimen's cell subset or site label, interpreted: CD45RO+ cells pooled with CCR7-negative TemRA cells. The CDR3 loop reads CASSPPSYEQYF. The sequenced DNA: TGTGCCAGCAGCCCCCCTAGCTACGAGCAGTACTTC.